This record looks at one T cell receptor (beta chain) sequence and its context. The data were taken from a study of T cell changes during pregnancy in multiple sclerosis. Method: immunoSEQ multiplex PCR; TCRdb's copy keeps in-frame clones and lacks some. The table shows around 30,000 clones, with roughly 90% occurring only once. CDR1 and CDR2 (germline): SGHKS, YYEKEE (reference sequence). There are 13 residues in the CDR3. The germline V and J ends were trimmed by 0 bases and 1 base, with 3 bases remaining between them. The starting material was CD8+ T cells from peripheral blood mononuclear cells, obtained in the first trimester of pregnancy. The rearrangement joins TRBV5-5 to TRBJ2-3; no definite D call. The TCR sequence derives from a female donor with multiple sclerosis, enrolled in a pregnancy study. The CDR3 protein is CASSLVGTDTQYF. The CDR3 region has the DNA TGTGCCAGCAGCTTGGTCGGCACAGATACGCAGTATTTT.